This T cell receptor beta chain was recovered during a study of blood T cell repertoires in COVID-19. In the study overall: Collection of acute and convalescent COVID-19 samples took place in the United States, Italy and Spain. Sample material is recorded as cDNA or gDNA derived from T cells, B-cell-depleted T cells, or PBMCs.

J was trimmed by 0 bases and V by 4 bases; bases with no gene match: 2. In germline, CDR1 is MDHEN, CDR2 SYDVKM. This CDR3 contains 15 residues. It was during active infection that Seattle patients were enrolled and then longitudinally followed. Per the original methods: Amplifying reference gene primers gave estimates of nucleated cell counts. Data came from immunoSEQ multiplex PCR; TCRdb stores just in-frame clones and leaves some out. That table furnishes V, J and clone size, whereas the DNA furnished D and trimming. Here the sample spans 35,000 to 40,000 clones, roughly 84% being singletons. The J gene is TRBJ1-4, the V gene TRBV28; 7 positions agree with TRBD1. The sample comprised peripheral blood. The TCR sequence derives from a man aged 55 to 70 with COVID-19, enrolled during active disease. The CDR3 protein is CASSSGTATNEKLFF. In DNA, the CDR3 is TGTGCCAGCAGTTCTGGGACAGCAACTAATGAAAAACTGTTTTTT.